This is a list of T cell receptor beta chains from one sample in a study of blood T cell repertoires in COVID-19. Measured with immunoSEQ multiplex PCR; TCRdb has only the in-frame clones, and not every one. In the table there are approximately 350,000 clones, around nine tenths of which are singletons. Source material: peripheral blood. The receptors originated from a woman in her sixties or seventies with COVID-19, enrolled during active disease. The CDR3 runs from the conserved cysteine through the conserved F or W. A D gene is named only where the DNA matches it firmly. Expanded clones are given a class, and other clones once, few, many or no size at all.

>NA|TRBV24-1|TRBJ1-2|NA
CATSDSRGNYGYTF
TGTGCCACCAGTGATTCAAGGGGCAACTATGGCTACACCTTC
>NA|TRBV11-2|TRBJ2-5|NA
CASSLGALLETQYF
TGTGCCAGCAGCTTAGGGGCTTTACTAGAGACCCAGTACTTC
>TRBD1|TRBV27|TRBJ1-2|NA
CASSPVEGAYGYTF
TGTGCCAGCAGTCCTGTTGAGGGGGCCTATGGCTACACCTTC
>TRBD2|TRBV7-2|TRBJ2-2|NA
CASSLRGSGGRTGELFF
TGTGCCAGCAGCTTAAGGGGTAGCGGGGGGAGAACCGGGGAGCTGTTTTTT
>NA|TRBV7-8|TRBJ1-1|NA
CASIKTRGTEAFF
TGTGCCAGCATCAAAACCAGGGGCACTGAAGCTTTCTTT
>TRBD1|TRBV5-4|TRBJ2-3|NA
CASSPPTGPDTQYF
TGTGCCAGCAGCCCCCCGACAGGGCCAGATACGCAGTATTTT
>NA|TRBV2|TRBJ1-6|NA
CASSGGQPPSPLHF
TGTGCCAGCAGTGGCGGACAGCCGCCCTCACCCCTCCACTTT
>TRBD1|TRBV2|TRBJ1-2|NA
CAKRDSNYGYTF
TGTGCCAAGAGGGACAGTAACTATGGCTACACCTTC
>TRBD2|TRBV7-3|TRBJ2-3|NA
CASSTSGANPTDTQYF
TGTGCCAGCAGCACCAGCGGGGCTAACCCCACAGATACGCAGTATTTT
>NA|TRBV7-9|TRBJ1-1|once
CASRGAPIIDTEAFF
TGTGCCAGCAGGGGGGCCCCGATTATAGACACTGAAGCTTTCTTT
>NA|TRBV5-1|TRBJ2-3|NA
CASGSGGADTQYF
TGCGCCAGCGGTAGCGGCGGAGCAGATACGCAGTATTTT
>TRBD1|TRBV6-5|TRBJ2-5|few
CASSYGTGGRETQYF
TGTGCCAGCAGTTACGGGACAGGGGGACGGGAGACCCAGTACTTC
>NA|TRBV6-6|TRBJ2-1|NA
CASHRAASEQFF
TGTGCCAGCCACAGGGCAGCTAGCGAGCAGTTCTTC
>NA|TRBV2|TRBJ2-3|NA
CASSSDTTSTDTQYF
TGTGCCAGCAGTTCGGACACGACTAGCACAGATACGCAGTATTTT
>NA|TRBV6-2/TRBV6-3|TRBJ2-7|NA
CASSYTRNEQYF
TGTGCCAGCAGTTATACCAGAAACGAGCAGTACTTC
>NA|TRBV2|TRBJ1-2|NA
CASSEREGYTF
TGTGCCAGCAGTGAACGGGAGGGCTACACCTTC
>TRBD1|TRBV4-1|TRBJ1-3|NA
CASSPGTGGSSSGNTIYF
TGCGCCAGCAGCCCAGGGACAGGGGGCTCCAGCTCTGGAAACACCATATATTTT
>NA|TRBV19|TRBJ1-4|NA
CASSISYTTNEKLFF
TGTGCCAGTAGTATTAGCTATACAACTAATGAAAAACTGTTTTTT
>NA|TRBV7-9|TRBJ2-7|NA
CASSLGTSGVTYEQYF
TGTGCCAGCAGCTTAGGTACTTCAGGGGTAACATACGAGCAGTACTTC
>TRBD2|TRBV10-1|TRBJ2-1|NA
CASSDSGGFSNEQFF
TGCGCCAGCAGTGACAGCGGGGGATTTAGCAATGAGCAGTTCTTC
>TRBD1|TRBV5-1|TRBJ1-2|once
CASSLKGQGSLGYTF
TGCGCCAGCAGCCTGAAGGGACAGGGGTCCTTGGGCTACACCTTC
>TRBD1|TRBV5-8|TRBJ2-1|NA
CASSLAGTGAYNEQFF
TGTGCCAGCAGCTTAGCCGGGACAGGGGCCTACAATGAGCAGTTCTTC
>NA|TRBV21-1|TRBJ1-2|NA
CASSVSFSYGYTF
TGTGCCAGCAGCGTGTCCTTTTCCTATGGCTACACCTTC
>NA|TRBV7-9|TRBJ1-6|NA
CASSWTDYNSPLHF
TGTGCCAGCAGCTGGACTGATTATAATTCACCCCTCCACTTT
>NA|TRBV4-1|TRBJ2-5|NA
CASSQEGGLQETQYF
TGCGCCAGCAGCCAAGAGGGGGGATTACAAGAGACCCAGTACTTC
>NA|TRBV12-3/TRBV12-4|TRBJ2-1|NA
CASSLYSNEQFF
TGTGCCAGCAGTTTATACTCCAATGAGCAGTTCTTC
>NA|TRBV21-1|TRBJ1-1|NA
CASNLTGENTEAFF
TGTGCCAGCAACCTGACAGGGGAGAACACTGAAGCTTTCTTT
>TRBD1|TRBV7-9|TRBJ1-4|few
CASSLNAGGTNEKLFF
TGTGCCAGCAGCTTAAACGCAGGGGGAACTAATGAAAAACTGTTTTTT
>NA|TRBV11-2|TRBJ2-5|NA
CASSASQGFMETQYF
TGTGCCAGCAGCGCCTCACAGGGTTTTATGGAGACCCAGTACTTC
>NA|TRBV3-1/TRBV3-2|TRBJ1-1|once
CASSQVGVDTEAFF
TGTGCCAGCAGCCAAGTAGGGGTGGACACTGAAGCTTTCTTT
>NA|TRBV5-6|TRBJ2-4|NA
CASSQDQLGARNIQYF
TGTGCCAGCAGCCAGGATCAACTAGGCGCCAGAAACATTCAGTACTTC
>TRBD1|TRBV9|TRBJ1-1|few
CASSPRTGMNTEAFF
TGTGCCAGCAGCCCCCGGACAGGGATGAACACTGAAGCTTTCTTT
>TRBD1|TRBV15|TRBJ1-2|NA
CATSRSQGATNYGYTF
TGTGCCACCAGCAGGTCTCAGGGGGCAACTAACTATGGCTACACCTTC
>NA|TRBV9|TRBJ1-2|NA
CASSVASGDGYTF
TGTGCCAGCAGCGTAGCTTCCGGGGATGGCTACACCTTC
>NA|TRBV5-8|TRBJ1-2|NA
CASSLGREIDGYTF
TGTGCCAGCAGCCTCGGGAGGGAAATTGATGGCTACACCTTC
>TRBD1|TRBV2|TRBJ1-2|NA
CASSPLLLDRDYGYTF
TGTGCCAGCAGTCCCCTCTTGCTCGACAGGGATTATGGCTACACCTTC
>TRBD1|TRBV11-2|TRBJ2-7|NA
CASSLTGTGAYYEQYF
TGTGCCAGCAGCCTCACCGGGACAGGGGCTTACTACGAGCAGTACTTC
>TRBD2|TRBV13|TRBJ2-3|NA
CASSSARASGSFTDTQYF
TGTGCCAGCAGCTCCGCGAGGGCTAGCGGAAGTTTCACAGATACGCAGTATTTT
>NA|TRBV9|TRBJ2-7|NA
CASSVDASREQYF
TGTGCCAGCAGCGTAGATGCTAGCCGTGAGCAGTACTTC
>TRBD2|TRBV7-2|TRBJ2-7|NA
CASSLVAGGSYEQYF
TGTGCCAGCAGCTTAGTAGCGGGGGGTTCCTACGAGCAGTACTTC
>NA|TRBV5-1|TRBJ2-2|once
CASSFELANTGELFF
TGCGCCAGCAGCTTCGAACTAGCGAACACCGGGGAGCTGTTTTTT
>TRBD1|TRBV7-2|TRBJ1-2|NA
CASRPGTGGRGYTF
TGTGCCAGCAGACCTGGGACAGGGGGCCGGGGCTACACCTTC
>NA|TRBV2|TRBJ2-5|few
CASSAGGATRETQYF
TGTGCCAGCAGTGCTGGCGGGGCTACTCGGGAGACCCAGTACTTC